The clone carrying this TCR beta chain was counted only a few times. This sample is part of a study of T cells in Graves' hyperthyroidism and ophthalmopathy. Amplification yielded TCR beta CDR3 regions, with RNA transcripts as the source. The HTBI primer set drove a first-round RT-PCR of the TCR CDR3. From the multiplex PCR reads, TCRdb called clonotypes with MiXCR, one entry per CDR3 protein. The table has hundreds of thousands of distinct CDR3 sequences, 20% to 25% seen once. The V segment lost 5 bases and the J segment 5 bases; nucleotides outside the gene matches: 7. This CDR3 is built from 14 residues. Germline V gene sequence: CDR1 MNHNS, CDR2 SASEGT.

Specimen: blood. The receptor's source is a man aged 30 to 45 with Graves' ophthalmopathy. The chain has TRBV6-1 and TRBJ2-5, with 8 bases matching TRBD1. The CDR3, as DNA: TGTGCCAGCAGTAACACAGGGGGGTCGGAGACCCAGTACTTC. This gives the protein CASSNTGGSETQYF.